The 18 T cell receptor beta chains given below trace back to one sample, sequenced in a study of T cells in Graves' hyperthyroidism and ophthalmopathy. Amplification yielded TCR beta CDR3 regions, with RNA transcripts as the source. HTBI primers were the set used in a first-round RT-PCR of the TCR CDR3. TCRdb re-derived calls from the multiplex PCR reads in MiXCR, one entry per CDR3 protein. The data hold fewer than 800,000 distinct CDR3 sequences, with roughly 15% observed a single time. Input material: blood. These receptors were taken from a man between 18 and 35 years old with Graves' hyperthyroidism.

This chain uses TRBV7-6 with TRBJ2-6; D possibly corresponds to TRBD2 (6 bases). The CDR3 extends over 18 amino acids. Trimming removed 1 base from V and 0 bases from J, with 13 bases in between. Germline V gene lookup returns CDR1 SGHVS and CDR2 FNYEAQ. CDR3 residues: CASSLVQRAASGANVLTF. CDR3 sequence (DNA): TGTGCCAGCAGCTTAGTACAGCGGGCCGCCTCTGGGGCCAACGTCCTGACTTTC.

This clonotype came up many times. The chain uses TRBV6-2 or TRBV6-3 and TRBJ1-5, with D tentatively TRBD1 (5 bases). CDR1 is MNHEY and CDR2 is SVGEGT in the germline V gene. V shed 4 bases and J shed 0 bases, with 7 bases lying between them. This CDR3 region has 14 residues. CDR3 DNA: TGTGCCAGCAGTTGGACAAATAGCAATCAGCCCCAGCATTTT. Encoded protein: CASSWTNSNQPQHF.

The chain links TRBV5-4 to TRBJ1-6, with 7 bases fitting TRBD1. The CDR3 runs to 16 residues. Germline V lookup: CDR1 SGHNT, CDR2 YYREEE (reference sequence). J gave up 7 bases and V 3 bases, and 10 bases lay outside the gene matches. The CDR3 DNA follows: TGTGCCAGCAGCTGGGGCCAACAGGGGAGGAATTCACCCCTCCACTTT. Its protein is CASSWGQQGRNSPLHF.

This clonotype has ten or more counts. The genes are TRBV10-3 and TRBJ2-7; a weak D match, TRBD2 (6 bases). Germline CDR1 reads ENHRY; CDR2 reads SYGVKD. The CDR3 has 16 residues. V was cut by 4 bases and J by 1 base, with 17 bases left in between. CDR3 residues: CAISGSRDSSSYEQYF. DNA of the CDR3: TGTGCCATCAGTGGGTCCCGGGACTCCTCGTCCTACGAGCAGTACTTC.

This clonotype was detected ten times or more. CDR3 loop: CASSSRALPLHF. Here the CDR3 DNA reads TGTGCCAGCAGTTCCCGGGCTTTACCCCTCCACTTT. The chain joins TRBV2 to TRBJ1-6; D is undetermined. Germline V gene sequence: CDR1 SNHLY, CDR2 FYNNEI. The CDR3 runs 12 residues. V shed 5 bases and J shed 12 bases, with 11 bases lying between them.

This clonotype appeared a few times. CDR3 bases: TGCAGTGCTTTAGGGGGACTAGCGGGAGCCCCGGGTGAGCAGTTCTTC. Residues: CSALGGLAGAPGEQFF. This rearrangement joins TRBV20-1 to TRBJ2-1; TRBD2 matches at 14 bases. J gave up 9 bases and V 5 bases, and 12 bases lay outside the gene matches. Germline CDR1 and CDR2: DFQATT and SNEGSKA (reference sequence). There are 16 residues in the CDR3.

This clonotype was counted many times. The DNA of the CDR3 is TGTGCCAGCAGGGAACGGTCGGGCGTAGGCAATCAGCCCCAGCATTTT. Its protein product is CASRERSGVGNQPQHF. The gene calls are TRBV27 and TRBJ1-5; D call uncertain. This CDR3 is 16 amino acids long. Trimming shortened V by 6 bases and J by 2 bases, and 17 bases separated the two germline ends. Germline V gene lookup returns CDR1 MNHEY and CDR2 SMNVEV (reference sequence).

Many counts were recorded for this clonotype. In DNA form, the CDR3 reads TGTGCCAGCAAAAAACAGGGGACCTACAATGAGCAGTTCTTC. Translating it yields CASKKQGTYNEQFF. The chain employs TRBV2 and TRBJ2-1, with 7 bases aligning to TRBD1. The junction had 5 bases not matched to a gene; V was cut back by 7 bases and J by 2 bases. Germline V CDR1 and CDR2: SNHLY, FYNNEI. This CDR3 contains 14 residues.

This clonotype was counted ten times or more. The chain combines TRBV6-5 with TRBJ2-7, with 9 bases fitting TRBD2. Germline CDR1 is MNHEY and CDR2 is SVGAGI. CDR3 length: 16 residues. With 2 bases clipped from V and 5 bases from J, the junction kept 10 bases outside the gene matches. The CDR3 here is CASSYGAGGPNHEQYF. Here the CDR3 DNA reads TGTGCCAGCAGTTACGGCGCGGGAGGGCCCAACCACGAGCAGTACTTC.

CDR3 sequence reads: CASSRPGRGKADTQYF. CDR3 DNA: TGTGCCAGCAGCCGACCGGGACGGGGGAAGGCAGATACGCAGTATTTT. The V gene is TRBV5-4, the J gene TRBJ2-3; D perhaps matches TRBD2 (6 bases). The CDR3 covers 16 residues. Germline-derived CDR1 and CDR2 are SGHNT and YYREEE (reference sequence). Trimming shortened V by 4 bases and J by 4 bases, and 19 bases separated the two germline ends. The variable domain in full, with the rest retrieved from reference TRBV5-4 and TRBJ2-3, is ETGVTQSPTHLIKTRGQQVTLRCSSQSGHNTVSWYQQALGQGPQFIFQYYREEENGRGNFPPRFSGLQFPNYSSELNVNALELDDSALYLCASSRPGRGKADTQYFGPGTRLTVL.

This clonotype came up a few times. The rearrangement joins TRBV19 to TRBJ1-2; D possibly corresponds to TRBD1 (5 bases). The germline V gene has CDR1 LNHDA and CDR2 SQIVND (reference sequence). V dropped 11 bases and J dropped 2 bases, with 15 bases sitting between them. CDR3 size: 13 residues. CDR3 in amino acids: CAAGGRDNYGYTF. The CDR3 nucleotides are TGTGCCGCCGGGGGGAGGGACAACTATGGCTACACCTTC. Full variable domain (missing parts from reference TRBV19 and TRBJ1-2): DGGITQSPKYLFRKEGQNVTLSCEQNLNHDAMYWYRQDPGQGLRLIYYSQIVNDFQKGDIAEGYSVSREKKESFPLTVTSAQKNPTAFYLCAAGGRDNYGYTFGSGTRLTVV.

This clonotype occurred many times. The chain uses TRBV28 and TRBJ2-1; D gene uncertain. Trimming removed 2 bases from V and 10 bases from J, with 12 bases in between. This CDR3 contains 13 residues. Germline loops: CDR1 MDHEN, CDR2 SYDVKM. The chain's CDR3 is CASSLKSSDEQFF. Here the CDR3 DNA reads TGTGCCAGCAGTTTAAAGAGTAGTGACGAGCAGTTCTTC.

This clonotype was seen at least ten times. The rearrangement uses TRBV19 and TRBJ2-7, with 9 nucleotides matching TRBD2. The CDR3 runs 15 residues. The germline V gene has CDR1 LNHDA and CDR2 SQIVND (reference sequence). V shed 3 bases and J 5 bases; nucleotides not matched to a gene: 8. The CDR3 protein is CASSIRSGRLDEQYF. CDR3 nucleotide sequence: TGTGCCAGTAGTATCCGCAGCGGGAGGCTGGACGAGCAGTACTTC. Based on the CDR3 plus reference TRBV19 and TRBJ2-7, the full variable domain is DGGITQSPKYLFRKEGQNVTLSCEQNLNHDAMYWYRQDPGQGLRLIYYSQIVNDFQKGDIAEGYSVSREKKESFPLTVTSAQKNPTAFYLCASSIRSGRLDEQYFGPGTRLTVT.

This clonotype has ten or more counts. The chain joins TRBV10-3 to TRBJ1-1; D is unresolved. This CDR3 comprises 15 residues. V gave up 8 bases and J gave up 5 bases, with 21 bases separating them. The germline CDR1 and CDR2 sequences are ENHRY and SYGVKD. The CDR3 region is CAIGNAARVETEAFF. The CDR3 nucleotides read TGTGCCATCGGAAACGCGGCCAGAGTGGAAACTGAAGCTTTCTTT.

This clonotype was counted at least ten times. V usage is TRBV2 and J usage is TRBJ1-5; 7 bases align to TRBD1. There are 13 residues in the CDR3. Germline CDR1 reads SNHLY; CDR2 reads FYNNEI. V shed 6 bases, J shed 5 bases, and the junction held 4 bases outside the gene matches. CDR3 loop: CASRATGDQPQHF. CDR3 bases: TGTGCCAGCAGGGCTACAGGGGATCAGCCCCAGCATTTT.

The CDR3 here is CASSHDASSYNSPLHF. CDR3 nucleotide sequence: TGCGCCAGCAGCCACGACGCCAGCTCCTATAATTCACCCCTCCACTTT. The chain joins TRBV4-1 to TRBJ1-6; D unresolved. Looked up from germline, CDR1 is MGHRA and CDR2 is YSYEKL. V was shortened by 3 bases and J by 0 bases, with 9 bases between the two germline ends. The CDR3 contains 16 residues.

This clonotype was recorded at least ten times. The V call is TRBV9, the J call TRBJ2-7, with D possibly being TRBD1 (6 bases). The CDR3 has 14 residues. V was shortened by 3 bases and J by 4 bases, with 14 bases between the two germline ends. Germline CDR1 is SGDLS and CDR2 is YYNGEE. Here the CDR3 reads CASSAGAARYEQYF. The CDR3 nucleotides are TGTGCCAGCAGCGCAGGGGCCGCCAGGTACGAGCAGTACTTC.

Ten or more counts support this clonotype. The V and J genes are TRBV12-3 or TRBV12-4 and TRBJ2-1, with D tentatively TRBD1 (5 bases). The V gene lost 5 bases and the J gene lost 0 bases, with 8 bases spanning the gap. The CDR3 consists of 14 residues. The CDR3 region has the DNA TGTGCCAGCAGTCAGGGAATCTCCTACAATGAGCAGTTCTTC. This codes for CASSQGISYNEQFF.